One and the same sample provided the 16 T cell receptor beta chains below, sequenced in a study of OX40 agonist ivuxolimab in advanced cancers. TCRdb's copy holds only in-frame clones and misses some; the assay was immunoSEQ multiplex PCR. The table lists about 64,000 clones, more than 80% of them singletons, with around 2.1% in the top ten. This material consisted of CD4+ or CD8+ T cells sorted from blood, taken in a trial of the OX40 agonist ivuxolimab. Every receptor here comes from an adult with an advanced solid tumor such as melanoma, head and neck, liver or kidney cancer.

V is TRBV11-2 and J is TRBJ2-3, with D unclear. CDR3 length: 14 residues. The V gene lost 2 bases and the J gene lost 4 bases, with 10 bases spanning the gap. Germline CDR1 SGHAT, CDR2 FQNNGV. The CDR3: CASSLSGSPDTQYF. CDR3 DNA: TGTGCCAGCAGCTTATCCGGGTCCCCAGATACGCAGTATTTT.

This chain uses TRBV6-5 with TRBJ2-5, with 9 bases matching TRBD1. The CDR3 runs to 14 residues. Germline V gene data show CDR1 as MNHEY and CDR2 as SVGAGI. V lost 2 bases and J lost 6; bases outside the gene matches: 4. CDR3 amino acids: CASSYPGQGKTQYF. The CDR3 nucleotides are TGTGCCAGCAGTTACCCGGGACAGGGAAAGACCCAGTACTTC.

This clone was counted once. Here the CDR3 DNA reads TGTGCCAGCAGCTTCCGGAGCTCCTACAATGAGCAGTTCTTC. Protein sequence: CASSFRSSYNEQFF. The V call is TRBV7-2, the J call TRBJ2-1; D not resolved. Deletions cut 3 bases from V and 0 bases from J, with 6 bases between. The CDR3 totals 14 residues. Germline CDR1 SGHTA, CDR2 FQGNSA. Looking up the rest from reference TRBV7-2 and TRBJ2-1 gives the full variable domain: GAGVSQSPSNKVTEKGKDVELRCDPISGHTALYWYRQSLGQGLEFLIYFQGNSAPDKSGLPSDRFSAERTGGSVSTLTIQRTQQEDSAVYLCASSFRSSYNEQFFGPGTRLTVL.

The rearrangement uses TRBV19 and TRBJ1-5; 11 nucleotides agree with TRBD1. This CDR3 is 16 amino acids long. J was trimmed by 6 bases and V by 7 bases; bases with no gene match: 11. Per the germline V gene, CDR1 is LNHDA and CDR2 is SQIVND (reference sequence). Here the CDR3 DNA reads TGTGCCAGTAACCCCCGGACAGGGGGCCTTGGTCAGCCCCAGCATTTT. Translating gives CASNPRTGGLGQPQHF.

The chain recombines TRBV4-2 with TRBJ2-5; tentative D call: TRBD2 (6 bases). The germline gives CDR1 LGHNA, CDR2 YNFKEQ. Trimming took 1 base from V and 2 from J, leaving 8 bases between them. This CDR3 contains 14 residues. CDR3 protein: CASSQVGGQETQYF. The CDR3 nucleotides are TGTGCCAGCAGCCAAGTGGGGGGACAAGAGACCCAGTACTTC.

The chain joins TRBV14 to TRBJ2-7; TRBD1 might be the D (6 bases). The CDR3 is 14 amino acids. The germline gives CDR1 SGHDN, CDR2 FVKESK. Trimming removed 3 bases from V and 4 bases from J, with 13 bases in between. The CDR3 reads CASSQQGLSYEQYF. CDR3 DNA: TGTGCCAGCAGCCAGCAGGGGTTAAGTTACGAGCAGTACTTC.

The chain is built from TRBV7-2 and TRBJ1-1, with D possibly being TRBD1 (5 bases). This CDR3 has 13 residues. Germline-derived CDR1 and CDR2 are SGHTA and FQGNSA. The V and J ends lost 5 bases and 0 bases respectively, with 7 bases between them. The CDR3 DNA follows: TGTGCCAGCAGCGCCAGGGTGAACACTGAAGCTTTCTTT. It specifies CASSARVNTEAFF.

V usage is TRBV14 and J usage is TRBJ2-5; D is perhaps TRBD1 (5 bases). Trimming removed 2 bases at V and 5 bases at J, with 6 bases between. The CDR3 runs 12 residues. Germline-derived CDR1 and CDR2 are SGHDN and FVKESK. CDR3 DNA: TGTGCCAGCAGCCAACAGGGCGAGACCCAGTACTTC. This sequence encodes CASSQQGETQYF.

The genes are TRBV13 and TRBJ1-1; 9 bases line up with TRBD1. CDR3 length equals 15 residues. CDR1 and CDR2 from the germline V gene are PRHDT and FYEKMQ (reference sequence). Germline trimming cut 0 bases from V and 6 bases from J; bases unmatched to any gene: 5. CDR3 loop: CASSLGGQGGAEAFF. The CDR3 nucleotides are TGTGCCAGCAGCTTAGGGGGACAGGGTGGAGCTGAAGCTTTCTTT.

The rearrangement joins TRBV11-2 to TRBJ1-3; no clear D gene. This CDR3 contains 14 residues. The V gene lost 5 bases and the J gene lost 0 bases, with 8 bases spanning the gap. CDR1 is SGHAT and CDR2 is FQNNGV in the germline V gene. CDR3 nucleotides: TGTGCCAGCAGCCCGCGGACCTCTGGAAACACCATATATTTT. It is translated as CASSPRTSGNTIYF.

With regard to this clone: Other nucleotide sequences from this sample produce the same CDR3. The gene calls are TRBV6-1 and TRBJ1-5, with TRBD1 as a possible D gene (5 bases). V was cut by 1 base and J by 4 bases, with 11 bases left in between. Germline lookup yields CDR1 MNHNS and CDR2 SASEGT. The CDR3 totals 15 residues. The CDR3 DNA follows: TGTGCCAGCAGTGAAGGATCTGGGGGTAATCAGCCCCAGCATTTT. Protein sequence: CASSEGSGGNQPQHF.

CDR3 sequence: CASRPGGDRLSSGANVLTF. CDR3 sequence (DNA): TGTGCCAGCCGCCCAGGTGGGGACAGGCTTTCCTCTGGGGCCAACGTCCTGACTTTC. V usage is TRBV5-4 and J usage is TRBJ2-6; TRBD1 aligns across 8 bases. The CDR3 spans 19 residues. Looked up from germline, CDR1 is SGHNT and CDR2 is YYREEE (reference sequence). V gave up 7 bases and J gave up 0 bases; unmatched junction bases: 15.

The rearrangement links TRBV7-2 to TRBJ1-1; 9 nucleotides align to TRBD1. Germline CDR1 SGHTA, CDR2 FQGNSA. J lost 3 bases, V lost 4 bases, and 6 bases had no gene match. This CDR3 is 15 amino acids long. The CDR3 coding sequence is TGTGCCAGCAGCTCAAGGACAGGGGCGCACACTGAAGCTTTCTTT. Protein product: CASSSRTGAHTEAFF.

The chain recombines TRBV7-6 with TRBJ2-3; D tentatively reads TRBD1 or TRBD2 (5 bases each). Per the germline V gene, CDR1 is SGHVS and CDR2 is FNYEAQ. The V end was cut by 5 bases, the J end by 5 bases, with 14 bases between. The CDR3 extends over 14 amino acids. The CDR3 DNA reads TGTGCCAGCAGCCCTGGGACGGCCGGAGATACGCAGTATTTT. It codes for CASSPGTAGDTQYF.

The genes are TRBV19 and TRBJ2-5; 8 nucleotides align to TRBD1. CDR1 is LNHDA, CDR2 SQIVND, per germline (reference sequence). The CDR3 has 14 residues. The V gene end was trimmed by 5 bases and the J gene end by 6 bases; junction bases not matched to a gene: 8. The CDR3 nucleotides are TGTGCCAGTAGTCCACAGGGGGAAGCAAAGACCCAGTACTTC. It codes for CASSPQGEAKTQYF.

This clone has just one count. CDR3 sequence: CASSLMGGSGYTF. The CDR3 DNA follows: TGTGCCAGCTCACTGATGGGGGGGAGTGGCTACACCTTC. This chain joins TRBV5-4 and TRBJ1-2, with D tentatively TRBD1 (5 bases). This CDR3 has 13 residues. The germline V gene encodes CDR1 SGHNT and CDR2 YYREEE (reference sequence). V dropped 7 bases and J dropped 7 bases, with 17 bases sitting between them.